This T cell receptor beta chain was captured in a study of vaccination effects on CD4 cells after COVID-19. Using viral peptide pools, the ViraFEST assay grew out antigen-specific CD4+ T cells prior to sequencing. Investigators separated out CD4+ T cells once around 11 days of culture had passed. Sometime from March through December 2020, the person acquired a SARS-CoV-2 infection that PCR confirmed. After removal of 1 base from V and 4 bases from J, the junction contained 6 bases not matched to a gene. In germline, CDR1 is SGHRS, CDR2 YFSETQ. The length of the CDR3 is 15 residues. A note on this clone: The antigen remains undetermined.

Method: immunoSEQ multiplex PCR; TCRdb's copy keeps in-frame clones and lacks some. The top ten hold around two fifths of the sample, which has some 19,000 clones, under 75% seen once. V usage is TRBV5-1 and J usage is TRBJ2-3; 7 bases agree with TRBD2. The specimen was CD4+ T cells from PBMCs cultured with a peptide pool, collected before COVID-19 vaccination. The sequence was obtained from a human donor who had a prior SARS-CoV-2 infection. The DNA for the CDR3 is TGCGCCAGCAGCTTGTGGGGGACTACCGCAGATACGCAGTATTTT. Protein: CASSLWGTTADTQYF.